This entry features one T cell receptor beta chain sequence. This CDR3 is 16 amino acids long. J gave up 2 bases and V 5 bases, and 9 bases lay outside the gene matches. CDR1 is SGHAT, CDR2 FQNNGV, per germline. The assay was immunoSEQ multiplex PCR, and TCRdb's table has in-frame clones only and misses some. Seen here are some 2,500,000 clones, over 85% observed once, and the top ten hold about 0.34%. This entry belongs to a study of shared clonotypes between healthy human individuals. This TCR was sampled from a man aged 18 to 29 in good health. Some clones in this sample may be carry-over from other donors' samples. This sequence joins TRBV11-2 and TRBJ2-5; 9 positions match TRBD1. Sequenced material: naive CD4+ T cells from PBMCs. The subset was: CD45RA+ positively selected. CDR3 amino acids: CASSPRQGGIQETQYF. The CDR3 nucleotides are TGTGCCAGCAGCCCAAGACAGGGGGGTATACAAGAGACCCAGTACTTC.